These T cell receptor beta chains were read from a single sample in a study of OX40 agonist ivuxolimab in advanced cancers. Clones were sequenced by immunoSEQ multiplex PCR, and TCRdb holds only the in-frame ones, with some missing. The sample comprises roughly 92,000 clones, around 91% of which are singletons, and over 0.8% rests with the top ten. The sequences come from CD4+ or CD8+ T cells sorted from blood, collected in a trial of the OX40 agonist ivuxolimab. The source is an adult with an advanced solid tumor such as melanoma, head and neck, liver or kidney cancer. The CDR3 runs from the conserved cysteine through the conserved F or W. The D gene is left open where the match is weak. Size is omitted from some rows. Given values are once, few, many or a class for expanded clones.

j_call,cdr3_length,d_call,v_call,clone_size,cdr3_nt,cdr3_aa
TRBJ1-2,11,TRBD1,TRBV30,-,TGTGCCTGGAGTAGTGGGACAGGGTGGACCTTC,CAWSSGTGWTF
TRBJ2-1,14,TRBD2,TRBV6-1,-,TGTGCCAGCAGCGGACTAGCGGGATACAATGAGCAGTTCTTC,CASSGLAGYNEQFF
TRBJ1-2,11,-,TRBV9,-,TGTGCCAGCAGCACCGTACATGGCTACACCTTC,CASSTVHGYTF
TRBJ1-1,12,-,TRBV10-3,-,TGTGCCATCAGTGCAGGGGCCACTGAAGCTTTCTTT,CAISAGATEAFF
TRBJ2-7,17,TRBD2,TRBV7-9,-,TGTGCCAGCAGAAAGGGACTAGCGGGAGGCCCGGGGGACGAGCAGTACTTC,CASRKGLAGGPGDEQYF
TRBJ1-2,13,-,TRBV6-1,-,TGTGCCAGCAGGGATTGGGAGGTGGGGGGCTACACCTTC,CASRDWEVGGYTF
TRBJ2-7,15,-,TRBV9,-,TGTGCCAGCAGCGTAGACGGGACCCTAACCTACGAGCAGTACTTC,CASSVDGTLTYEQYF
TRBJ1-2,13,-,TRBV19,-,TGTGCCTCTTCTGGGGGGCCGAACTATGGCTACACCTTC,CASSGGPNYGYTF
TRBJ2-1,15,-,TRBV9,-,TGTGCCAGCAGCGCAGAGGAGGGGGCCTACAATGAGCAGTTCTTC,CASSAEEGAYNEQFF
TRBJ1-2,14,-,TRBV30,-,TGTGCCTGGAGCCAGGGCGAGGGGCACTATGGCTACACCTTC,CAWSQGEGHYGYTF
TRBJ2-3,16,TRBD1,TRBV27,-,TGTGCCAGCAGTTCCGGGGACAGGGGGCTTTTTGATACGCAGTATTTT,CASSSGDRGLFDTQYF
TRBJ1-5,23,-,TRBV21-1,-,TGTGCCAGCACACCATTCGAGATGATCCCCCTCGTGTGGGGTGAAGCTGGCAATCAGCCCCAGCATTTT,CASTPFEMIPLVWGEAGNQPQHF
TRBJ2-5,13,-,TRBV4-1,-,TGCGCCAGCAGCCAAGATCGCGAGGAGACCCAGTACTTC,CASSQDREETQYF
TRBJ1-4,14,-,TRBV13,-,TGTGCCAGCAGCTTTTTCCCGTTCAGGGAAAAACTGTTTTTT,CASSFFPFREKLFF
TRBJ2-7,14,-,TRBV5-1,once,TGCGCCAGCAGCTTGGGGACGGACAACTACGAGCAGTACTTC,CASSLGTDNYEQYF
TRBJ1-5,14,TRBD1,TRBV19,-,TGTGCCAGTAGTAAAGGACAGGGAAATCAGCCCCAGCATTTT,CASSKGQGNQPQHF
TRBJ2-1,12,-,TRBV21-1,-,TGTGCCAGCAGCGCAGGGTTAGGTGAGCAGTTCTTC,CASSAGLGEQFF
TRBJ1-5,13,TRBD1,TRBV5-8,-,TGTGCCAGCAGCTGGGACAGAGGGAGGCCCCAGCATTTT,CASSWDRGRPQHF
TRBJ2-7,14,-,TRBV7-9,-,TGTGCCAGCAGCTTAGGGGGTCTTTCCTACGAGCAGTACTTC,CASSLGGLSYEQYF
TRBJ2-3,12,-,TRBV7-2,-,TGTGCCAGCAGCTTATTGGCCGTACCGCAGTATTTT,CASSLLAVPQYF
TRBJ1-5,17,-,TRBV5-1,-,TGCGCCAGCAGCCCAACGGCGTCCACAGGAAGCAATCAGCCCCAGCATTTT,CASSPTASTGSNQPQHF
TRBJ1-4,14,TRBD1,TRBV19,-,TGTGCCAGTAGTCGGGGACAGGTGAATGAAAAACTGTTTTTT,CASSRGQVNEKLFF
TRBJ1-1,11,-,TRBV7-9,-,TGTGCCAGCAGGTCTTTAACTGAAGCTTTCTTT,CASRSLTEAFF
TRBJ2-2,15,TRBD1,TRBV11-3,-,TGTGCCAGCAGCCCCCGACAGGGGGCCGCCGGGGAGCTGTTTTTT,CASSPRQGAAGELFF
TRBJ1-2,13,TRBD1,TRBV30,few,TGTGCCTGGAGTCGGGACAGACCCTATGGCTACACCTTC,CAWSRDRPYGYTF
TRBJ2-7,14,TRBD2,TRBV9,-,TGTGCCAGCAGCGTAGAGCGGGAGCCCTACGAGCAGTACTTC,CASSVEREPYEQYF
TRBJ2-3,16,TRBD2,TRBV11-2,-,TGTGCCAGCAGCTTAGACCTAGCGGGAGGTCTAAATACGCAGTATTTT,CASSLDLAGGLNTQYF
TRBJ2-3,15,TRBD1,TRBV7-2,-,TGTGCCAGCAGCCCCCGAGGGGGCGGCACAGATACGCAGTATTTT,CASSPRGGGTDTQYF
TRBJ2-1,14,TRBD2,TRBV7-2,once,TGTGCCAGCAGCGTAGCGGGAGTACCCAATGAGCAGTTCTTC,CASSVAGVPNEQFF
TRBJ2-3,15,TRBD1,TRBV7-2,-,TGTGCCAGCAGCTTCAGGGGGCGCGGCACAGATACGCAGTATTTT,CASSFRGRGTDTQYF
TRBJ2-7,17,TRBD1,TRBV12-5,-,TGTGCTAGTGGTTTGGTCCTTATCGACAGGGGGGTCGACGAGCAGTACTTC,CASGLVLIDRGVDEQYF
TRBJ2-6,17,-,TRBV15,-,TGTGCCACCAGCAGAGATCTTGGGGGAGATGGGGCCAACGTCCTGACTTTC,CATSRDLGGDGANVLTF
TRBJ1-6,14,-,TRBV27,-,TGTGCCCGCCCAATCGGAGGTCCCGATTCACCCCTCCACTTT,CARPIGGPDSPLHF
TRBJ1-1,15,-,TRBV28,-,TGTGCCAGCAGTCTCTCTCGGTTTGGGAACACTGAAGCTTTCTTT,CASSLSRFGNTEAFF
TRBJ1-1,14,-,TRBV11-2,once,TGTGCCAGCAGCCGGGGACCGGGGACCGGAGAAGCTTTCTTT,CASSRGPGTGEAFF
TRBJ1-2,14,TRBD1,TRBV5-1,-,TGCGCCAGCAGCCCCGGACAGGGAGGGTATGGCTACACCTTC,CASSPGQGGYGYTF
TRBJ1-1,12,-,TRBV19,-,TGTGCCAGTACGGCCTGGGGCACTGAAGCTTTCTTT,CASTAWGTEAFF
TRBJ1-2,17,TRBD1,TRBV7-2,once,TGTGCCAGCAGCACCATCACAGGGGCCGCGATTAACTATGGCTACACCTTC,CASSTITGAAINYGYTF
TRBJ1-2,15,-,TRBV5-6,-,TGTGCCAGCACCATATATCCCAGGGAGAACTATGGCTACACCTTC,CASTIYPRENYGYTF
TRBJ2-3,16,TRBD1,TRBV18,few,TGTGCCAGCTCACAGGACAGGTCTATGGGCGCAGATACGCAGTATTTT,CASSQDRSMGADTQYF
TRBJ2-2,15,-,TRBV7-2,-,TGTGCCAGCAGCTTAGGGCCACCGAACACCGGGGAGCTGTTTTTT,CASSLGPPNTGELFF
TRBJ1-5,14,TRBD1,TRBV7-6,-,TGTGCCAGCAGCCTAGGACAGGGCGGTCAGCCCCAGCATTTT,CASSLGQGGQPQHF
TRBJ2-1,17,TRBD2,TRBV11-3,-,TGTGCCAGCAGCGAATATAGCGGGAGGGGCTCCTACAATGAGCAGTTCTTC,CASSEYSGRGSYNEQFF
TRBJ1-3,18,-,TRBV11-2,-,TGTGCCAGCAGCTACAATCCACCCGCAACAGGGACTGGAAACACCATATATTTT,CASSYNPPATGTGNTIYF
TRBJ1-1,16,TRBD1,TRBV5-1,-,TGCGCCAGCAGCGCTCATTTACAGGGGGGTGACACTGAAGCTTTCTTT,CASSAHLQGGDTEAFF
TRBJ2-1,14,-,TRBV27,-,TGTGCCAGCAGTTTAGGGGCGCAATACAATGAGCAGTTCTTC,CASSLGAQYNEQFF
TRBJ2-1,15,TRBD1,TRBV7-2,-,TGTGCCAGCAGCATTGGAAGGACAGGCCACAATGAGCAGTTCTTC,CASSIGRTGHNEQFF
TRBJ2-7,12,-,TRBV11-2,-,TGTGCCAGCAGCCGGGCGGCCTACGAGCAGTACTTC,CASSRAAYEQYF
TRBJ2-7,16,TRBD2,TRBV7-2,once,TGTGCCAGCAGCTCCAAGATTAGCGGGAGGACTTACGAGCAGTACTTC,CASSSKISGRTYEQYF
TRBJ1-3,15,-,TRBV18,-,TGTGCCAGCTCACCCGGTCAGCAGCCCGGGAACACCATATATTTT,CASSPGQQPGNTIYF
TRBJ2-1,15,TRBD2,TRBV30,-,TGTGCCTGGAGGGCTAGCGGGAGGGCACTCGATGAGCAGTTCTTC,CAWRASGRALDEQFF
TRBJ2-5,14,-,TRBV9,-,TGTGCCAGCAGCATCTCGACAGGCCAAGAGACCCAGTACTTC,CASSISTGQETQYF
TRBJ2-1,15,TRBD2,TRBV7-2,-,TGTGCCAGCAGCCCAAGACTAGCGGGAGCGACTGAGCAGTTCTTC,CASSPRLAGATEQFF
TRBJ2-3,14,TRBD1,TRBV19,-,TGTGCCAGTAGTCCACAGGGGGCGACAGATACGCAGTATTTT,CASSPQGATDTQYF
TRBJ2-1,16,TRBD2,TRBV11-2,-,TGTGCCAGCAGCATCAGCCTAGCGGGAGGCCGCGATGAGCAGTTCTTC,CASSISLAGGRDEQFF